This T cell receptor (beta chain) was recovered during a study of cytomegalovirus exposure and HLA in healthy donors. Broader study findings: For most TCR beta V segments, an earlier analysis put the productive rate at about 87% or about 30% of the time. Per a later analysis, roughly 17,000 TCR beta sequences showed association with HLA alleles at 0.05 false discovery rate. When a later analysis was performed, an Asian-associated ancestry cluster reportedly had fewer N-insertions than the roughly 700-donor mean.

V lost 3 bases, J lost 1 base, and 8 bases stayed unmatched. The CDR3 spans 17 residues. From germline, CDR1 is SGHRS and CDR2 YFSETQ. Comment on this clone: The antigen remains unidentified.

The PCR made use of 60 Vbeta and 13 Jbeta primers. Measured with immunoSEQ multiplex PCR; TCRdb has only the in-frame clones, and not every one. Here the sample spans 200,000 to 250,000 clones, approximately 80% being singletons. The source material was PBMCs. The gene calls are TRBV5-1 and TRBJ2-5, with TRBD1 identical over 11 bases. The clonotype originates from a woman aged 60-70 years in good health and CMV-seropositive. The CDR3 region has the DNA TGCGCCAGCAGCTACCTCCCAGGACAGGGGGCCCAAGAGACCCAGTACTTC. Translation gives CASSYLPGQGAQETQYF.